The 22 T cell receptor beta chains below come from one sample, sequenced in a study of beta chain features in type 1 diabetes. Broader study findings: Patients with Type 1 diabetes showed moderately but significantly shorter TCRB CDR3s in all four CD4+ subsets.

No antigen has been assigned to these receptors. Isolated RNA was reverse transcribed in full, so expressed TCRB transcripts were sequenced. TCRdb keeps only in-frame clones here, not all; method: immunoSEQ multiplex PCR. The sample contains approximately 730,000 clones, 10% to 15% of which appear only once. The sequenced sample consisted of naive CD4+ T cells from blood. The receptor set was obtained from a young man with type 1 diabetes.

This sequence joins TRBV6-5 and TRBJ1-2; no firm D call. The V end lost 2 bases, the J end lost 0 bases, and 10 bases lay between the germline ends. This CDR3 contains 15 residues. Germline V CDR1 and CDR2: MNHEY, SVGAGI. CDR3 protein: CASSYEGSPNYGYTF. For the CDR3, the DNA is TGTGCCAGCAGTTACGAAGGGAGTCCTAACTATGGCTACACCTTC.

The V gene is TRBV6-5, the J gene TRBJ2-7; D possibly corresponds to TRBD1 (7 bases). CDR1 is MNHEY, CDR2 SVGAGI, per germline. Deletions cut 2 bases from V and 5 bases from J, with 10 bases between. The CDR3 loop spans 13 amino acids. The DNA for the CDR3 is TGTGCCAGCAGTTACCAGGGGGGCAACGAGCAGTACTTC. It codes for CASSYQGGNEQYF.

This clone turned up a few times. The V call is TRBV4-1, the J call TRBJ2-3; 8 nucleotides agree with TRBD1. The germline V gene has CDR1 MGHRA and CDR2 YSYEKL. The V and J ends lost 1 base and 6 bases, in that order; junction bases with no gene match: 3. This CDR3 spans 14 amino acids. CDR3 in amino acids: CASSQGTGSDTQYF. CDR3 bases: TGCGCCAGCAGCCAAGGGACAGGGTCGGATACGCAGTATTTT.

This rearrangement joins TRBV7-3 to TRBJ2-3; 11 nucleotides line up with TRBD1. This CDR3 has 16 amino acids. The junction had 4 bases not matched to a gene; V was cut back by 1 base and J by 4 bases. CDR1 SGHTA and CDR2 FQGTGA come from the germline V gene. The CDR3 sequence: CASSLNRDRGSDTQYF. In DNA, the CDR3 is TGTGCCAGCAGCTTAAATCGGGACAGGGGGTCAGATACGCAGTATTTT.

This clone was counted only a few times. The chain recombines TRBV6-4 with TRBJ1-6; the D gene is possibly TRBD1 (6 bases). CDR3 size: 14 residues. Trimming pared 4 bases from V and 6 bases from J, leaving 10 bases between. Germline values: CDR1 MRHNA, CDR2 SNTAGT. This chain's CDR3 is CASSVRGGNSPLHF. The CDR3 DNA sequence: TGTGCCAGCAGTGTGAGGGGGGGTAATTCACCCCTCCACTTT.

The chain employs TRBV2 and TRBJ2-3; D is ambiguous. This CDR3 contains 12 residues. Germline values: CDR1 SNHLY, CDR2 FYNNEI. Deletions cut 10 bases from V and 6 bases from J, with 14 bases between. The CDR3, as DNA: TGTGCCACTCACCGAGAACCGGATACGCAGTATTTT. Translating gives CATHREPDTQYF.

CDR3 sequence: CASSRGQDREQYF. DNA of the CDR3: TGTGCCAGTAGTAGGGGACAGGACCGGGAGCAGTACTTC. The V call is TRBV19, the J call TRBJ2-7; 8 nucleotides match TRBD1. The trim removed 4 bases at V and 7 bases at J, leaving 6 bases unmatched. CDR3 size: 13 residues. Germline CDR1 reads LNHDA; CDR2 reads SQIVND (reference sequence).

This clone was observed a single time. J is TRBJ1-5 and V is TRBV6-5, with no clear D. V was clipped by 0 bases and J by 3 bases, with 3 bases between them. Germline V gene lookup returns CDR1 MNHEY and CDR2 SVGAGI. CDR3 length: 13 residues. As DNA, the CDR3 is TGTGCCAGCAGTTACTCAGCCAATCAGCCCCAGCATTTT. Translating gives CASSYSANQPQHF.

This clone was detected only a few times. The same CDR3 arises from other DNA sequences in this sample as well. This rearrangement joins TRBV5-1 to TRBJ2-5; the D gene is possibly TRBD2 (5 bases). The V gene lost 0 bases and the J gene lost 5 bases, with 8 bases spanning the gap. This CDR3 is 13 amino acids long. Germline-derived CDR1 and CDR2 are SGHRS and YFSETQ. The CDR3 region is CASSLGTGETQYF. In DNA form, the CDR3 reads TGCGCCAGCAGCTTGGGAACGGGGGAGACCCAGTACTTC.

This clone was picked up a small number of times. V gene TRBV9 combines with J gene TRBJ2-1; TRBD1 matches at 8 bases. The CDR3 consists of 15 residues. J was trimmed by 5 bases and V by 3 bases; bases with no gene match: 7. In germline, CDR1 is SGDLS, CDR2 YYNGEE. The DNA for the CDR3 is TGTGCCAGCAGCGAGATAAACAGGGGGAACAATGAGCAGTTCTTC. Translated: CASSEINRGNNEQFF.

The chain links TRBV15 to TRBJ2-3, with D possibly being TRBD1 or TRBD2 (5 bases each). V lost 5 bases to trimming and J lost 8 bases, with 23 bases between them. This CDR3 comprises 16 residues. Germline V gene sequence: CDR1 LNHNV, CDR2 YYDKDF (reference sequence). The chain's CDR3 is CATSRTAGTAKFTQYF. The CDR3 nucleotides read TGTGCCACCAGCCGTACAGCCGGGACCGCGAAATTTACGCAGTATTTT. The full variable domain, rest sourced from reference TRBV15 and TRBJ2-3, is DAMVIQNPRYQVTQFGKPVTLSCSQTLNHNVMYWYQQKSSQAPKLLFHYYDKDFNNEADTPDNFQSRRPNTSFCFLDIRSPGLGDTAMYLCATSRTAGTAKFTQYFGPGTRLTVL.

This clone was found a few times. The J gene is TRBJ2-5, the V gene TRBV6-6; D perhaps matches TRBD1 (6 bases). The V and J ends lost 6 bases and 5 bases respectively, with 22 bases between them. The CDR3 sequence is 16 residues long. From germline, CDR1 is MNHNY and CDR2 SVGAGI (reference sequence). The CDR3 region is CASSLLGPGASETQYF. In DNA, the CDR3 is TGTGCCAGCAGCCTACTGGGGCCAGGGGCTTCGGAGACCCAGTACTTC.

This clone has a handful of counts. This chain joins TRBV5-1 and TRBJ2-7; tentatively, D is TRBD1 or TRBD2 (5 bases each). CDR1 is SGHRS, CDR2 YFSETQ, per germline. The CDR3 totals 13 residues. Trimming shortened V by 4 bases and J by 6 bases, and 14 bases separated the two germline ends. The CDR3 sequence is CASSPGTRREQYF. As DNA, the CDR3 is TGCGCCAGCAGCCCAGGGACCCGCCGCGAGCAGTACTTC.

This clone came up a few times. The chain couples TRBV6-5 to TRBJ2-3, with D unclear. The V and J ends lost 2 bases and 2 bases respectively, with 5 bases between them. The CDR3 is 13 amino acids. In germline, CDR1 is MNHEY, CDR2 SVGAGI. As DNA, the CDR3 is TGTGCCAGCAGTTACCCAGACACAGATACGCAGTATTTT. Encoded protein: CASSYPDTDTQYF.

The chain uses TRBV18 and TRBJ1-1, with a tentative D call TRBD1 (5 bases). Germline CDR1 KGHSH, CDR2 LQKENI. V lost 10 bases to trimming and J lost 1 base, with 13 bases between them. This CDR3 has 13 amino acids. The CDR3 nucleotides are TGTGCCACCTCCCTGGGGCCGAACACTGAAGCTTTCTTT. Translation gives CATSLGPNTEAFF.

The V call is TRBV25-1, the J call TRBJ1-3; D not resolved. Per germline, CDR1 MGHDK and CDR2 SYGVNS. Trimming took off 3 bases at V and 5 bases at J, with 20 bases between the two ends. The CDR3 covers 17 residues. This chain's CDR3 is CASSEAFIGDRRNTIYF. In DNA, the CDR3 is TGTGCCAGCAGTGAGGCTTTTATTGGGGATAGACGAAACACCATATATTTT.

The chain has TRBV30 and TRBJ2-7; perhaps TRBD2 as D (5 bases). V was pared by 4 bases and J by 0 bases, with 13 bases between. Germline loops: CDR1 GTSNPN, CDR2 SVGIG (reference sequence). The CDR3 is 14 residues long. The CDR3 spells CAWTMAGSSYEQYF. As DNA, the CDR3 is TGTGCCTGGACGATGGCGGGCAGCTCCTACGAGCAGTACTTC.

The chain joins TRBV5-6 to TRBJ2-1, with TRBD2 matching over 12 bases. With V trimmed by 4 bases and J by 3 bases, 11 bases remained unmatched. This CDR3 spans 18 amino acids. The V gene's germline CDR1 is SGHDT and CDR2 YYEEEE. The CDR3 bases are TGTGCCAGCAGCCGGGGCCCCGGACTAGCGGGGATCTACAATGAGCAGTTCTTC. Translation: CASSRGPGLAGIYNEQFF.

The CDR3 reads CASSPNGQGFDTEAFF. The DNA for the CDR3 is TGTGCCAGCTCACCAAATGGACAGGGGTTCGACACTGAAGCTTTCTTT. This chain joins TRBV18 and TRBJ1-1, with 9 bases fitting TRBD1. Germline V gene lookup returns CDR1 KGHSH and CDR2 LQKENI. Trimming cost V 2 bases and J 3 bases; bases outside gene matches: 7. This CDR3 has 16 residues.

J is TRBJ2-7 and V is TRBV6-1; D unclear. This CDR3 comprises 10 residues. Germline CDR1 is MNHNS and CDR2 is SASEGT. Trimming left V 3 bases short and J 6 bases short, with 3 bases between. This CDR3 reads CASSDAEQYF. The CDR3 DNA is TGTGCCAGCAGTGATGCCGAGCAGTACTTC.

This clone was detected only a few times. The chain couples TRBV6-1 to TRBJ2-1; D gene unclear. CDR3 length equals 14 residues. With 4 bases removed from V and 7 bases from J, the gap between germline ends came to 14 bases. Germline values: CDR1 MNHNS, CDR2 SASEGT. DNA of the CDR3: TGTGCCAGCAGTGGTGAGAGTGGGGTGAATGAGCAGTTCTTC. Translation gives CASSGESGVNEQFF.

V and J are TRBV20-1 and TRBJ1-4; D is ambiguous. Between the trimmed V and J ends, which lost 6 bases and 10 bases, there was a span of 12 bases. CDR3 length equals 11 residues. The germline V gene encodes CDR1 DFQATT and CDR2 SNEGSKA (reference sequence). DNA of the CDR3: TGCAGTGCAAGTGGGCGGGCAAAACTGTTTTTT. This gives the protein CSASGRAKLFF.